These 19 T cell receptor beta chains were all obtained from the same sample, sequenced in a study of beta chain features in type 1 diabetes. What was sequenced were expressed TCRB transcripts, since all of the isolated RNA had been reverse transcribed. The assay was immunoSEQ multiplex PCR, and TCRdb's table has in-frame clones only and misses some. The table lists fewer than 650,000 clones, around a sixth of them singletons. Specimen: naive CD4+ T cells from blood. The source is a man younger than 35 in good health.

This clone occurred a few times. This rearrangement joins TRBV21-1 to TRBJ2-7; the D call TRBD2 from the table was never checked on the DNA. TRBV21-1 is a recognized pseudogene. CDR3 size: 15 residues. The CDR3 loop reads CASSPYRGWFHEQYF. CDR3 sequence (DNA): TGTGCCAGCAGCCCCTATCGAGGGTGGTTCCACGAGCAGTACTTC.

V is TRBV7-9 and J is TRBJ2-7, with no clear D. This CDR3 has 14 residues. The germline V gene has CDR1 SEHNR and CDR2 FQNEAQ (reference sequence). The ends were cut back, 4 bases at V and 1 base at J, with 11 bases in the middle. CDR3 region: CASSYPGRSYEQYF. CDR3 nucleotides: TGTGCCAGCAGCTACCCTGGGCGGTCCTACGAGCAGTACTTC.

The chain has TRBV18 and TRBJ2-6; 11 positions match TRBD1. J was trimmed by 0 bases and V by 6 bases; bases with no gene match: 10. The germline V gene has CDR1 KGHSH and CDR2 LQKENI. The CDR3 extends over 19 amino acids. CDR3 in amino acids: CASSPRTGGLDSGANVLTF. The CDR3 DNA reads as TGTGCCAGCTCTCCTAGGACAGGGGGCCTCGACTCTGGGGCCAACGTCCTGACTTTC.

CDR3 in amino acids: CASSFSEGSYNEQFF. The CDR3 DNA reads TGTGCCAGCAGCTTCTCGGAGGGCTCCTACAATGAGCAGTTCTTC. The rearrangement uses TRBV6-1 and TRBJ2-1; tentative D call: TRBD2 (6 bases). In germline, CDR1 is MNHNS, CDR2 SASEGT. The CDR3 consists of 15 residues. V was clipped by 6 bases and J by 0 bases, with 12 bases between them.

This clone was observed a few times. The chain recombines TRBV10-3 with TRBJ2-7, with 9 bases aligning to TRBD1. There are 16 residues in the CDR3. V shed 2 bases and J 5 bases; nucleotides not matched to a gene: 10. Per the germline V gene, CDR1 is ENHRY and CDR2 is SYGVKD. CDR3 sequence reads: CAISEPGTGRIHEQYF. Written as DNA, the CDR3 is TGTGCCATCAGTGAGCCAGGGACAGGGAGGATCCACGAGCAGTACTTC.

The CDR3 spells CASSVPKGAGEKLFF. In DNA, the CDR3 is TGTGCCAGCAGTGTCCCCAAGGGGGCTGGGGAAAAACTGTTTTTT. V and J are TRBV28 and TRBJ1-4; 7 positions agree with TRBD1. Germline trimming cut 5 bases from V and 8 bases from J; bases unmatched to any gene: 11. Germline assignment: CDR1 MDHEN and CDR2 SYDVKM. The CDR3 spans 15 residues.

The V and J genes are TRBV4-3 and TRBJ2-2; TRBD2 matches 12 bases. CDR3 length: 16 amino acids. The germline CDR1 and CDR2 sequences are LGHNA and YSLEER. V trimming: 2 bases; J trimming: 7 bases; junction bases outside the gene matches: 5. This CDR3 reads CASSQRLAGDFGELFF. DNA of the CDR3: TGCGCCAGCAGCCAACGACTAGCGGGGGATTTCGGGGAGCTGTTTTTT.

The V and J genes are TRBV11-2 and TRBJ2-5; TRBD2 matches at 11 bases. Germline V lookup: CDR1 SGHAT, CDR2 FQNNGV. V lost 5 bases, J lost 2 bases, and 4 bases stayed unmatched. There are 15 residues in the CDR3. The chain's CDR3 is CASSPRLAGQETQYF. In DNA, the CDR3 is TGTGCCAGCAGCCCACGACTAGCGGGGCAAGAGACCCAGTACTTC.

This clone was detected a few times. This sequence joins TRBV6-5 and TRBJ2-1; D ambiguous. Trimming pared 6 bases from V and 10 bases from J, leaving 16 bases between. Germline assignment: CDR1 MNHEY and CDR2 SVGAGI. This CDR3 is built from 13 residues. The chain's CDR3 is CASSLTVISEQFF. CDR3 sequence (DNA): TGTGCCAGCAGCCTTACCGTGATTTCCGAGCAGTTCTTC.

The V call is TRBV5-6, the J call TRBJ1-2, with D possibly TRBD1 on 5 matching bases. The germline CDR1 and CDR2 sequences are SGHDT and YYEEEE. The length of the CDR3 is 13 residues. Trimming cost V 2 bases and J 6 bases, with 11 bases left between them. CDR3 residues: CASSLNRHDGYTF. The CDR3 bases are TGTGCCAGCAGCTTAAACAGGCACGATGGCTACACCTTC.

V gene TRBV28 combines with J gene TRBJ1-5; 8 nucleotides agree with TRBD1. CDR1 is MDHEN, CDR2 SYDVKM, per germline. V was clipped by 4 bases and J by 5 bases; unmatched bases: 10. CDR3 size: 16 residues. The CDR3, as DNA: TGTGCCAGCAGTTCCTACCCACAGGGGGATGATCAGCCCCAGCATTTT. Translating it yields CASSSYPQGDDQPQHF.

This sequence joins TRBV28 and TRBJ2-7; 8 bases line up with TRBD1. V lost 3 bases and J lost 2; bases outside the gene matches: 9. Germline assignment: CDR1 MDHEN and CDR2 SYDVKM. There are 16 residues in the CDR3. This chain's CDR3 is CASSFPPGTGPYEQYF. In DNA, the CDR3 is TGTGCCAGCAGTTTCCCTCCGGGGACAGGTCCCTACGAGCAGTACTTC.

This clone was observed a handful of times. V is TRBV28 and J is TRBJ1-2, with a tentative D call TRBD1 (5 bases). CDR1 is MDHEN and CDR2 is SYDVKM in the germline V gene. V lost 10 bases and J 4 bases, leaving 19 bases between the germline ends. This CDR3 is built from 14 residues. This chain's CDR3 is CAIEVSPGLYGYTF. The DNA of the CDR3 is TGTGCCATCGAAGTGAGCCCGGGGCTCTATGGCTACACCTTC.

The rearrangement links TRBV7-9 to TRBJ2-7; 7 bases align to TRBD1. Germline CDR1 and CDR2: SEHNR and FQNEAQ (reference sequence). CDR3 length: 17 residues. Trimming took 2 bases from V and 0 from J; bases not matched to a gene: 10. DNA for the CDR3: TGTGCCAGCAGCTTATTAGGACAGGCAAGGTCCTCCTACGAGCAGTACTTC. This codes for CASSLLGQARSSYEQYF.

The V gene is TRBV30, the J gene TRBJ1-6, with TRBD1 as a possible D gene (6 bases). Germline CDR1 is GTSNPN and CDR2 is SVGIG (reference sequence). V lost 3 bases and J 0 bases, leaving 15 bases between the germline ends. The CDR3 contains 17 residues. CDR3 sequence (DNA): TGTGCCTGGAGCCCCGACAGGCCCAGCTCCTATAATTCACCCCTCCACTTT. Translation: CAWSPDRPSSYNSPLHF. Combining the CDR3 with reference TRBV30 and TRBJ1-6 gives the whole variable domain SQTIHQWPATLVQPVGSPLSLECTVEGTSNPNLYWYRQAAGRGLQLLFYSVGIGQISSEVPQNLSASRPQDRQFILSSKKLLLSDSGFYLCAWSPDRPSSYNSPLHFGNGTRLTVT.

This clone appeared a few times. The chain links TRBV10-3 to TRBJ2-3; tentatively, D is TRBD2 (7 bases). V lost 1 base and J 2 bases, leaving 13 bases between the germline ends. Germline V lookup: CDR1 ENHRY, CDR2 SYGVKD. The CDR3 is made up of 16 amino acids. DNA of the CDR3: TGTGCCATCAGTGAGTTGGGCGGGGGCCCCACAGATACGCAGTATTTT. Residues: CAISELGGGPTDTQYF.

The chain links TRBV6-5 to TRBJ2-7; D perhaps matches TRBD1 (6 bases). Germline-derived CDR1 and CDR2 are MNHEY and SVGAGI. Trimming left V 6 bases short and J 2 bases short, with 17 bases between. CDR3 length equals 15 residues. The CDR3 loop reads CASRADGQSPYEQYF. The CDR3 DNA reads TGTGCCAGCAGGGCCGACGGACAGTCCCCCTACGAGCAGTACTTC.

This clone has a handful of counts. The chain uses TRBV28 and TRBJ2-2; a possible D gene is TRBD1 (5 bases). The V gene lost 4 bases and the J gene lost 7 bases, with 16 bases spanning the gap. Germline V gene sequence: CDR1 MDHEN, CDR2 SYDVKM. The CDR3 has 15 residues. The DNA of the CDR3 is TGTGCCAGCAGTTCCCCCCAGGGTGTAGGCGGGGAGCTGTTTTTT. The encoded protein is CASSSPQGVGGELFF.

This rearrangement joins TRBV18 to TRBJ2-7, with TRBD2 matching 12 bases. Trimming took 5 bases from V and 2 from J; bases not matched to a gene: 4. Germline lookup yields CDR1 KGHSH and CDR2 LQKENI. CDR3 size: 15 residues. CDR3 in DNA: TGTGCCAGCTCAACGCTAGCGGGAGGGCCCTACGAGCAGTACTTC. This translates into CASSTLAGGPYEQYF.